The 23 T cell receptor beta chains below all came from one sample that was sequenced in a study of blood T cell repertoires in COVID-19. The repertoire was sequenced with immunoSEQ multiplex PCR; TCRdb's copy has only in-frame clones and lacks some. The data contain about 180,000 clones, 80% to 90% of them singletons. Sequenced input: peripheral blood. The receptor set was obtained from a man in his late teens or twenties who had recovered from COVID-19.

V is TRBV4-3 and J is TRBJ2-1, with 15 bases aligning to TRBD2. The V gene end was trimmed by 1 base and the J gene end by 10 bases; junction bases not matched to a gene: 5. Per the germline V gene, CDR1 is LGHNA and CDR2 is YSLEER. There are 16 residues in the CDR3. CDR3 amino acids: CASSQVGTSGRREQFF. The CDR3 bases are TGCGCCAGCAGCCAAGTCGGGACTAGCGGGAGGCGGGAGCAGTTCTTC.

The chain has TRBV4-1 and TRBJ2-2, with D possibly being TRBD2 (7 bases). The CDR3 has 16 amino acids. The germline V gene has CDR1 MGHRA and CDR2 YSYEKL. The V and J ends lost 5 bases and 5 bases respectively, with 18 bases between them. The CDR3 here is CASSREGGQFTGELFF. The CDR3 DNA follows: TGCGCCAGCAGCAGGGAGGGGGGCCAATTTACCGGGGAGCTGTTTTTT.

V is TRBV12-3 or TRBV12-4 and J is TRBJ2-1; 7 bases are shared with TRBD2. The CDR3 is made up of 12 amino acids. Trimming at V came to 5 bases and at J to 7 bases, leaving 2 bases not matched to a gene. CDR3 nucleotide sequence: TGTGCCAGCAGTCCGGGACTAAATGAGCAGTTCTTC. Translating it yields CASSPGLNEQFF.

The chain links TRBV19 to TRBJ2-1; weak D call: TRBD1 (6 bases). Germline values: CDR1 LNHDA, CDR2 SQIVND (reference sequence). The ends were cut back, 3 bases at V and 13 bases at J, with 13 bases in the middle. There are 12 residues in the CDR3. CDR3 nucleotides: TGTGCCAGTAGTATGACAAGGGGGATTCAGTTCTTC. Translating it yields CASSMTRGIQFF.

The chain uses TRBV5-4 and TRBJ2-5, with D possibly being TRBD2 (6 bases). Trimming took off 0 bases at V and 2 bases at J, with 8 bases between the two ends. CDR1 SGHNT and CDR2 YYREEE come from the germline V gene (reference sequence). The CDR3 is made up of 14 amino acids. Here the CDR3 reads CASSLGGVQETQYF. Here the CDR3 DNA reads TGTGCCAGCAGCTTGGGCGGGGTACAAGAGACCCAGTACTTC. The variable domain in full, with the rest retrieved from reference TRBV5-4 and TRBJ2-5, is ETGVTQSPTHLIKTRGQQVTLRCSSQSGHNTVSWYQQALGQGPQFIFQYYREEENGRGNFPPRFSGLQFPNYSSELNVNALELDDSALYLCASSLGGVQETQYFGPGTRLLVL.

This rearrangement joins TRBV15 to TRBJ1-1; no clear D. This CDR3 spans 13 amino acids. Germline-derived CDR1 and CDR2 are LNHNV and YYDKDF (reference sequence). V lost 4 bases and J lost 6, with 12 bases in between. CDR3 protein: CATSNQIWPEAFF. The CDR3 bases are TGTGCCACCAGCAACCAGATCTGGCCTGAAGCTTTCTTT. The full variable domain, in which reference TRBV15 and TRBJ1-1 provide the parts outside the CDR3, is DAMVIQNPRYQVTQFGKPVTLSCSQTLNHNVMYWYQQKSSQAPKLLFHYYDKDFNNEADTPDNFQSRRPNTSFCFLDIRSPGLGDTAMYLCATSNQIWPEAFFGQGTRLTVV.

This clone was picked up one time. The V call is TRBV9, the J call TRBJ2-1; a weak D match, TRBD2 (6 bases). The CDR3 is made up of 16 amino acids. CDR1 and CDR2 from the germline V gene are SGDLS and YYNGEE. V shed 0 bases and J shed 7 bases, with 17 bases lying between them. CDR3 residues: CASSVDYPSGGNEQFF. For the CDR3, the DNA is TGTGCCAGCAGCGTAGATTACCCTTCTGGGGGGAATGAGCAGTTCTTC.

The CDR3, as DNA: TGCGCCAGCAGCCATACCGGGTACGAGCAGTACTTC. Amino acids: CASSHTGYEQYF. The genes are TRBV4-1 and TRBJ2-7; D gene uncertain. There are 12 residues in the CDR3. Looked up from germline, CDR1 is MGHRA and CDR2 is YSYEKL. V was clipped by 3 bases and J by 4 bases, with 7 bases between them.

The chain joins TRBV3-1 (or the pseudogene TRBV3-2) to TRBJ1-2, with a weak D call TRBD1 (6 bases). Between the trimmed V and J ends, which lost 3 bases and 0 bases, there was a span of 8 bases. The CDR3 covers 14 residues. The germline CDR1 and CDR2 sequences are LGHDT and YNNKEL (reference sequence). The CDR3 reads CASSQGAPNYGYTF. In DNA form, the CDR3 reads TGTGCCAGCAGCCAGGGGGCCCCTAACTATGGCTACACCTTC.

Only a few counts were recorded for this clone. For the CDR3, the DNA is TGTGCCAGCACCCTTGTGGGGCAGGATAATTCACCCCTCCACTTT. It is translated as CASTLVGQDNSPLHF. V and J are TRBV28 and TRBJ1-6, with a weak D call TRBD1 (5 bases). The germline V gene has CDR1 MDHEN and CDR2 SYDVKM. V was trimmed by 7 bases and J by 5 bases, leaving 15 bases between them. CDR3 length equals 15 residues.

The chain employs TRBV24-1 and TRBJ2-3; weak D call: TRBD1 (6 bases). Germline lookup yields CDR1 KGHDR and CDR2 SFDVKD. The length of the CDR3 is 16 residues. The V gene lost 3 bases and the J gene lost 2 bases, with 14 bases spanning the gap. The CDR3 DNA reads as TGTGCCACCAGTGATACAGGGTCGGGTGACACAGATACGCAGTATTTT. As protein: CATSDTGSGDTDTQYF.

The V call is TRBV11-1, the J call TRBJ2-3; 10 nucleotides line up with TRBD2. Germline V CDR1 and CDR2: SGHAT, FQDESV (reference sequence). Losses at the gene ends were 5 bases for V and 7 bases for J; bases not matched to a gene: 9. The CDR3 runs to 15 residues. This chain's CDR3 is CASSVSSGSGYTQYF. The CDR3 nucleotides are TGTGCCAGCAGCGTTTCTAGCGGGAGCGGGTATACGCAGTATTTT. The whole variable domain, filled in from reference TRBV11-1 and TRBJ2-3, reads EAEVAQSPRYKITEKSQAVAFWCDPISGHATLYWYRQILGQGPELLVQFQDESVVDDSQLPKDRFSAERLKGVDSTLKIQPAELGDSAMYLCASSVSSGSGYTQYFGPGTRLTVL.

V gene TRBV6-6 combines with J gene TRBJ2-7; 13 bases are a match to TRBD2. The CDR3 contains 15 residues. Germline V CDR1 and CDR2: MNHNY, SVGAGI (reference sequence). V lost 5 bases, J lost 6 bases, and 7 bases stayed unmatched. The chain's CDR3 is CASSDHGTSGIEQYF. Here the CDR3 DNA reads TGTGCCAGCAGTGACCACGGGACTAGCGGGATCGAGCAGTACTTC.

The gene calls are TRBV5-6 and TRBJ2-4, with TRBD1 identical over 8 bases. CDR1 SGHDT and CDR2 YYEEEE come from the germline V gene. The junction had 8 bases not matched to a gene; V was cut back by 0 bases and J by 3 bases. The CDR3 loop spans 17 amino acids. In DNA, the CDR3 is TGTGCCAGCAGCTTGGATCGCTCGGACAGGGTCAAAAACATTCAGTACTTC. It translates to CASSLDRSDRVKNIQYF.

The CDR3 sequence is CASSERAGKGNTIYF. The DNA of the CDR3 is TGTGCCAGCAGTGAGAGGGCAGGCAAGGGAAACACCATATATTTT. The chain joins TRBV2 to TRBJ1-3, with unresolved D. The CDR3 totals 15 residues. Germline CDR1 reads SNHLY; CDR2 reads FYNNEI. Trimming stripped 3 bases from V and 4 bases from J, with 13 bases between.

This clone was picked up one time. The rearrangement links TRBV11-2 to TRBJ2-7; 9 bases line up with TRBD1. The CDR3 runs 15 residues. The germline V gene encodes CDR1 SGHAT and CDR2 FQNNGV. After removal of 6 bases from V and 5 bases from J, the junction contained 11 bases not matched to a gene. The CDR3 loop reads CASRPYRGQGDEQYF. DNA of the CDR3: TGTGCCAGCAGACCATACAGGGGGCAAGGTGACGAGCAGTACTTC.

The rearrangement joins TRBV27 to TRBJ2-1, with D perhaps TRBD2 (6 bases). Germline V CDR1 and CDR2: MNHEY, SMNVEV (reference sequence). The CDR3 has 15 amino acids. V was clipped by 7 bases and J by 1 base, with 14 bases between them. The chain's CDR3 is CASTPGSGSYNEQFF. CDR3 in DNA: TGTGCCAGCACCCCCGGGAGCGGGTCCTACAATGAGCAGTTCTTC.

J is TRBJ2-3 and V is TRBV11-2; D gene ambiguous. V dropped 4 bases and J dropped 9 bases, with 14 bases sitting between them. CDR3 length: 13 amino acids. Germline V lookup: CDR1 SGHAT, CDR2 FQNNGV. The CDR3 reads CASSSSASRTQYF. CDR3 coding DNA: TGTGCCAGCAGCTCATCTGCCTCTCGGACGCAGTATTTT.

The gene calls are TRBV7-8 and TRBJ1-4; TRBD1 matches 7 bases. V lost 3 bases and J lost 4; bases outside the gene matches: 8. The germline V gene has CDR1 SGHVS and CDR2 FQNEAQ. The CDR3 contains 16 residues. CDR3 in amino acids: CASSLIGTAHNEKLFF. Written as DNA, the CDR3 is TGTGCCAGCAGCTTGATCGGGACAGCCCATAATGAAAAACTGTTTTTT. The full variable domain, its missing parts supplied by reference TRBV7-8 and TRBJ1-4, is GAGVSQSPRYKVAKRGQDVALRCDPISGHVSLFWYQQALGQGPEFLTYFQNEAQLDKSGLPSDRFFAERPEGSVSTLKIQRTQQEDSAVYLCASSLIGTAHNEKLFFGSGTQLSVL.

The CDR3 sequence: CASSPSGYEQYF. CDR3 nucleotides: TGTGCCAGCAGTCCCTCGGGGTACGAGCAGTACTTC. The V gene is TRBV6-5, the J gene TRBJ2-7, with D tentatively TRBD2 (5 bases). Per the germline V gene, CDR1 is MNHEY and CDR2 is SVGAGI. The CDR3 has 12 residues. Between the trimmed V and J ends, which lost 5 bases and 4 bases, there was a span of 9 bases.

In this sample, this clone turned up a few times. The gene calls are TRBV27 and TRBJ2-7, with a possible D match to TRBD2 (5 bases). This CDR3 comprises 15 residues. Germline assignment: CDR1 MNHEY and CDR2 SMNVEV (reference sequence). The V end was cut by 6 bases, the J end by 4 bases, with 19 bases between. The CDR3 spells CASRRDWRTPYEQYF. Written as DNA, the CDR3 is TGTGCCAGCAGGAGGGATTGGAGGACGCCATACGAGCAGTACTTC.

The chain has TRBV5-4 and TRBJ2-2; D is perhaps TRBD1 (6 bases). CDR3 size: 15 residues. The germline V gene encodes CDR1 SGHNT and CDR2 YYREEE (reference sequence). The V gene lost 0 bases and the J gene lost 6 bases, with 12 bases spanning the gap. The CDR3 spells CASSLGAGASGELFF. In DNA form, the CDR3 reads TGTGCCAGCAGCTTGGGGGCAGGGGCTTCCGGGGAGCTGTTTTTT.

The rearrangement links TRBV30 to TRBJ1-5; tentative D call: TRBD1 (6 bases). The germline V and J ends were trimmed by 1 base and 6 bases, with 16 bases remaining between them. Germline V gene lookup returns CDR1 GTSNPN and CDR2 SVGIG (reference sequence). The CDR3 length is 15 residues. The CDR3, as DNA: TGTGCCTGGAGTGAAGGGCAGGGGTTGGGTCAGCCCCAGCATTTT. Its protein is CAWSEGQGLGQPQHF.